This entry features one TCR beta chain sequence. This clonotype was detected a few times. The target of this receptor is not known. One end of the junction is discordant with germline, which a read error may explain. This specimen's time point label, per the study, means: newly diagnosed GD, antithyroid drugs for less than 3 months. RNA was extracted from PBMCs in TRIzol for both TCR sequencing and RNA sequencing. The diagnosis of Graves' disease followed American Thyroid Association guidelines. Patients for the study were recruited at an endocrinology department in Xi'an, China. Each patient gave approximately 8.8 milliliters of peripheral blood, collected in an EDTA anticoagulant tube. Ficoll Paque Plus density gradient separation was used to isolate PBMCs, and no additional T cell sorting was done. RNA quality was checked with an Agilent 2100 Bioanalyzer and agarose gel, and concentration with a NanoDrop 2000.

Libraries came from multiplex PCR. Sequencing was carried out with an Illumina HiSeq 4000. CDR3 regions were amplified by Arm-PCR with iRepertoire HTBI primers to construct TCR beta libraries. PCR products were gel purified before sequencing. The study's own analysis went as follows. Gene usage analysis of CDR3 amino acid clonotypes relied on the 55 to 80 TRBV and 15 or so TRBJ segments identified across samples. COPE and FqMerger were used to merge filtered high-quality paired reads into contigs. Contigs were aligned with BLAST to IMGT TRBV, TRBD and TRBJ reference genes, and CDR3 was defined per IMGT. Clonotypes above 0.1% frequency were classified as highly expanded clones. Shannon entropy was used to measure repertoire diversity, and the Gini coefficient was used to measure V-J evenness. A clonotype was considered public if more than one individual shared it. TCRdb itself trimmed the public reads at Q25 with fastp, ran MiXCR and retained productive beta chains. Under each unique CDR3 protein, matching rows form one entry showing the most common genes and DNA. None of the V and J calls come from the authors' own analysis; TCRdb made them. Within this sample are about 540,000 distinct CDR3 sequences, with roughly 14% of them counted one time only. The ten largest clones capture about 9.1% of the sample.

The CDR3 numbers 12 residues from cysteine through phenylalanine. Only the CDR3 portion is preserved as DNA: 36 bases, with reading frame beginning at the first base. CDR1 and CDR2 (SGHRS, YFSETQ) derive from the germline V gene. The data stem from a study of regulatory T cells in long-lasting Graves disease (dated by TCRdb to the early 2020s). Looking at the study overall: In the newly diagnosed Graves' disease group, patients had been taking antithyroid drugs for less than 3 months. Persistent Graves' disease patients were compared with newly diagnosed Graves' disease patients by peripheral blood TCR sequencing and RNA sequencing. TCR sequencing covered some 13 persistent and roughly 20 newly diagnosed Graves' disease patients, approximately 33 samples in total. The study took place in China and was registered as a clinical trial.

What the study reported, not specific to this receptor: The authors noted that the small sample size was a limitation that may lower accuracy. Compared with newly diagnosed patients, persistent Graves' disease patients had lower TCR Shannon entropy and fewer highly expanded clones, which suggests clonal expansion. The study examined only peripheral blood because the primary lesion, thyroid tissue, could not be accessed. TRBV28, TRBJ1-2 and TRBJ2-5 were preferentially used in persistent disease, while TRBV20-1 and TRBJ2-1 were favored in newly diagnosed disease. Sequencing and analysis were limited to the TCR beta chain. Persistent patients shared more public clonotypes among themselves (around 3,000) than newly diagnosed patients did (roughly 910).

These data also formed part of another study, on T cells in Graves' hyperthyroidism and ophthalmopathy. That second report states: Stable Graves' hyperthyroidism was defined as the absence of progression to ophthalmopathy over 18 months of follow-up. The hyperthyroidism patients were between 18 and 65 years old and newly diagnosed, with a disease duration of less than 2 months. Any patient with an uncontrolled infection, another autoimmune disease, pregnancy or lactation was excluded. Diagnoses relied on clinical symptoms, serum thyroxine and TRAb, thyroid ultrasound and orbital computed tomography. A first-round RT-PCR of the TCR CDR3 used the HTBI primer set with the Qiagen OneStep RT-PCR kit. Most expanded thyroid clonotypes (frequency above 0.001) were also detected in blood, suggesting blood repertoires may reflect thyroid immune responses. Ophthalmopathy was separated from stable hyperthyroidism by a 13 V-J signature model, with 85% to 90% sensitivity and about 81% specificity obtained in cross-validation and 80%/75% obtained in testing. In validation, the model predicted progression to ophthalmopathy with around 71% sensitivity and 72% to 75% specificity, a median of 6.5 months before onset. To identify distinguishing TCR V-J signatures, a discovery cohort of some 100 patients was used, comprising some 45 with Graves' ophthalmopathy and some 60 with stable Graves' hyperthyroidism. An independent validation cohort of 18 to 20 hyperthyroidism patients and 17 patients who later progressed to ophthalmopathy tested prospective prediction of ophthalmopathy. For training and testing, the 80 to 100 patients in the discovery cohort were randomly divided in a 7:3 ratio. The study also compared thyroid tissue and blood T-cell repertoires from more than five Graves' hyperthyroidism patients. After sampling, hyperthyroidism patients received methimazole starting at 30 mg daily, and ophthalmopathy patients received high-dose intravenous methylprednisolone. Libraries were constructed in a second round of multiplex PCR, after which size selection and purification were performed. The libraries were sequenced on an Illumina HiSeq2000 using paired-end 100 bp reads. SOAPnuke was used to process the raw data, throwing out any read that contained adapters or uncalled bases, had a mean Phred below 15, or lacked an exact constant-primer or identifier match. COPE v1.2.5 was used to merge the high-quality paired reads, and each unique nucleotide sequence was defined as a clonotype. MiTCR v1.1 was used to align clonotypes to the IMGT TRBV, TRBD and TRBJ reference segments. The analysis included only V-J combinations with a frequency above 0.0001, which together covered 99% to 99.2% of the repertoires. A TCS score was defined as the ratio between F50 (clonal expansion) and ExV (chaos), using BLOSUM62-based TCRdist between CDR3 peptides within each V-J. Welch's t-statistics and random forest reduced just over 500 V-J features to fewer than 15, which were used in a naive Bayes classifier (R e1071). Sample size was not statistically predetermined, and investigators were not blinded to group allocation. The paper reports TCR Vbeta CDR3 sequencing of approximately 140 peripheral blood samples: some 41 ophthalmopathy, some 80 hyperthyroidism and approximately 17 progressor patients.

The chain uses TRBV5-1 and TRBJ1-1, with TRBD1 identical over 7 junction bases. The source is a man aged 25-45 years with Graves disease. Donor details come from another sample of the same person, matched by shared clones. Specimen: peripheral blood mononuclear cells (PBMCs), collected at new diagnosis, from a patient treated with antithyroid drugs. The CDR3 region reads CASSLNSRGAFF. The DNA sequence is TGTGCCAGCAGCTTAAACTCCAGGGGGGCTTTCTTT.